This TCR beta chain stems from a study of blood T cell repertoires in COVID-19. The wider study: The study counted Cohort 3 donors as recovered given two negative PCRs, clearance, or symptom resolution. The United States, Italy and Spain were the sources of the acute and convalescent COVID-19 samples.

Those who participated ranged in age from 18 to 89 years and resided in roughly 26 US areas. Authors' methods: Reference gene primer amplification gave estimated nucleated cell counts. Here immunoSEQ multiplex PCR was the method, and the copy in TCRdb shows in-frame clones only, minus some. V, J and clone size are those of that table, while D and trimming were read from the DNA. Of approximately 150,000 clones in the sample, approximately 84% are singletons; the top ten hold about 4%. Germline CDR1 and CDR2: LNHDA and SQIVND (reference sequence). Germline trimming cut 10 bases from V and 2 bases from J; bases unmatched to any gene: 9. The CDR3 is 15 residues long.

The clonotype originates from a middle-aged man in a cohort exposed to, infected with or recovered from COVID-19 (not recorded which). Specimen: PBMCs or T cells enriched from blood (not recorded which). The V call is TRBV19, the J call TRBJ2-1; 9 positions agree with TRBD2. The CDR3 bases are TGTGCCACCTCGGATAGCGGGAGACCCTACAATGAGCAGTTCTTC. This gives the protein CATSDSGRPYNEQFF.